The 18 T cell receptor beta chains below were found in one sample sequenced in a study of CD4 T cells in relation to SARS-CoV-2 and coronaviruses (dated by TCRdb to the early 2020s). Library creation used the immunoSEQ multiplex PCR assay. This is the immuneACCESS table as TCRdb keeps it, with only in-frame sequences that have V and J called. A part of the clones is gone; compared with another copy, unresolved V genes explain less than half, and the rest is unexplained. This sample has just under 65,000 clones in its table, and about 94% of those were observed once. Clones ranked in the top ten supply about 0.14% of the sample. CD4+ T cells from unexposed donors were collected before the COVID-19 pandemic (2011-2018). Sequencing was done on a sample of naive CD4+ T cells from PBMCs. Read against the paper, the sample's cell subset or site label means: naive CD4+ T cells isolated by negative enrichment. The receptor source for this set is a human donor in good health.

The chain has TRBV24-1 and TRBJ1-5; 8 bases align to TRBD1. This CDR3 is built from 16 residues. CDR1 is KGHDR and CDR2 is SFDVKD in the germline V gene. Trimming took 4 bases from V and 0 from J; bases not matched to a gene: 4. Here the CDR3 DNA reads TGTGCCACCAGTGAAGGGACAGGCAATAGCAATCAGCCCCAGCATTTT. This codes for CATSEGTGNSNQPQHF.

The chain uses TRBV7-2 and TRBJ2-1; 8 bases align to TRBD2. The CDR3 length is 14 residues. The V gene end was trimmed by 6 bases and the J gene end by 9 bases; junction bases not matched to a gene: 10. Germline assignment: CDR1 SGHTA and CDR2 FQGNSA. CDR3 sequence: CASSLAGGTPEQFF. The CDR3, as DNA: TGTGCCAGCAGTCTGGCGGGAGGAACCCCTGAGCAGTTCTTC.

The CDR3 DNA reads TGTGCCAGCAGTTACCGTCAGACAAATCAGCCCCAGCATTTT. Amino acids: CASSYRQTNQPQHF. The rearrangement joins TRBV6-5 to TRBJ1-5; no reliable D call. Germline-derived CDR1 and CDR2 are MNHEY and SVGAGI. V was clipped by 2 bases and J by 4 bases, with 9 bases between them. The CDR3 extends over 14 amino acids.

The chain links TRBV28 to TRBJ2-6, with 8 bases fitting TRBD1. After removal of 6 bases from V and 0 bases from J, the junction contained 7 bases not matched to a gene. Germline CDR1 and CDR2: MDHEN and SYDVKM. The CDR3 covers 17 residues. The CDR3, as DNA: TGTGCCAGCAGCGGGACAGGTATACACTCTGGGGCCAACGTCCTGACTTTC. It specifies CASSGTGIHSGANVLTF.

The chain couples TRBV7-9 to TRBJ2-1, with 10 bases lining up with TRBD2. CDR3 length: 18 amino acids. The junction had 12 bases not matched to a gene; V was cut back by 6 bases and J by 1 base. Germline V gene sequence: CDR1 SEHNR, CDR2 FQNEAQ (reference sequence). The CDR3 coding sequence is TGTGCCAGCAGAATCCCCGGACTAGCGGATCAATCCTACAATGAGCAGTTCTTC. Protein sequence: CASRIPGLADQSYNEQFF.

This clone was seen a handful of times. The chain is built from TRBV5-1 and TRBJ2-5; no clear D. The CDR3 runs to 13 residues. Germline V gives CDR1 SGHRS, CDR2 YFSETQ. Trimming pared 6 bases from V and 1 base from J, leaving 10 bases between. The CDR3 region is CASTFSGQETQYF. DNA for the CDR3: TGCGCCAGCACCTTCTCCGGCCAAGAGACCCAGTACTTC.

The chain recombines TRBV5-6 with TRBJ2-7; a possible D gene is TRBD1 (6 bases). This CDR3 comprises 15 residues. V was pared by 4 bases and J by 7 bases, with 21 bases between. CDR1 is SGHDT and CDR2 is YYEEEE in the germline V gene. The CDR3 loop reads CASSRGSGIQGEQYF. The CDR3 coding sequence is TGTGCCAGCAGCCGAGGGTCTGGGATCCAGGGGGAGCAGTACTTC.

The gene calls are TRBV18 and TRBJ2-3; the D is unclear. The V and J ends lost 4 bases and 2 bases respectively, with 7 bases between them. This CDR3 has 13 amino acids. Germline V gene data show CDR1 as KGHSH and CDR2 as LQKENI. CDR3 amino acids: CASSRAFTDTQYF. The DNA of the CDR3 is TGTGCCAGCTCACGTGCGTTCACAGATACGCAGTATTTT.

This clone has only one observation. The chain recombines TRBV2 with TRBJ1-6; TRBD1 matches 10 bases. The CDR3 loop spans 15 amino acids. V lost 5 bases and J lost 7; bases outside the gene matches: 5. Germline values: CDR1 SNHLY, CDR2 FYNNEI. DNA for the CDR3: TGTGCCAGCAGTTTCCAGGACAGGGGGAATTCACCCCTCCACTTT. As protein: CASSFQDRGNSPLHF.

This sequence joins TRBV3-1 (or the pseudogene TRBV3-2) and TRBJ2-1; D is uncertain. Trimming pared 0 bases from V and 15 bases from J, leaving 15 bases between. This CDR3 is 13 amino acids long. Germline CDR1 and CDR2: LGHDT and YNNKEL (reference sequence). CDR3 in DNA: TGTGCCAGCAGCCAAGATCCTGGGCCCGCCCGGTTCTTC. It yields the protein CASSQDPGPARFF.

The V gene is TRBV3-1 (or the pseudogene TRBV3-2), the J gene TRBJ2-5, with TRBD1 identical over 12 bases. CDR1 is LGHDT, CDR2 YNNKEL, per germline (reference sequence). The J segment lost 4 bases and the V segment lost 4 bases, leaving 4 bases of the junction unmatched. This CDR3 region has 15 residues. The DNA of the CDR3 is TGTGCCAGCAGCCGGGGGACAGGGGGCACAGAGACCCAGTACTTC. Protein product: CASSRGTGGTETQYF.

The CDR3 here is CAWRRAGGYHEQFF. CDR3 DNA sequence: TGTGCCTGGAGAAGGGCGGGAGGGTACCATGAGCAGTTCTTC. The gene calls are TRBV30 and TRBJ2-1, with TRBD2 matching over 9 bases. V gave up 3 bases and J gave up 8 bases; unmatched junction bases: 8. This CDR3 spans 14 amino acids. The V gene's germline CDR1 is GTSNPN and CDR2 SVGIG (reference sequence).

The genes are TRBV2 and TRBJ1-4; D remains ambiguous. Germline CDR1 is SNHLY and CDR2 is FYNNEI. CDR3 size: 12 residues. Deletions cut 8 bases from V and 8 bases from J, with 12 bases between. DNA for the CDR3: TGTGCCAGCGAGGCAGGCGGCGAAAAACTGTTTTTT. This gives the protein CASEAGGEKLFF. Together with reference TRBV2 and TRBJ1-4, the CDR3 gives the full variable domain: EPEVTQTPSHQVTQMGQEVILRCVPISNHLYFYWYRQILGQKVEFLVSFYNNEISEKSEIFDDQFSVERPDGSNFTLKIRSTKLEDSAMYFCASEAGGEKLFFGSGTQLSVL.

This clone turned up a few times. The chain carries TRBV7-9 and TRBJ2-5; 8 bases line up with TRBD1. CDR1 and CDR2 (germline): SEHNR, FQNEAQ (reference sequence). The CDR3 has 15 amino acids. V shed 2 bases, J shed 4 bases, and the junction held 6 bases outside the gene matches. CDR3 amino acids: CASSLTTGAGETQYF. The DNA for the CDR3 is TGTGCCAGCAGCTTAACGACAGGGGCGGGAGAGACCCAGTACTTC.

CDR3 protein: CASSSTTSGAGNEQFF. The CDR3 coding sequence is TGTGCCAGCTCATCCACTACTAGCGGGGCCGGCAATGAGCAGTTCTTC. The J gene is TRBJ2-1, the V gene TRBV18; TRBD2 matches 10 bases. This CDR3 comprises 16 residues. Germline V lookup: CDR1 KGHSH, CDR2 LQKENI. J was trimmed by 6 bases and V by 5 bases; bases with no gene match: 10.

The chain joins TRBV27 to TRBJ2-4; TRBD2 aligns across 7 bases. Germline V gene lookup returns CDR1 MNHEY and CDR2 SMNVEV (reference sequence). This CDR3 has 13 residues. With 8 bases clipped from V and 8 bases from J, the junction kept 9 bases outside the gene matches. Here the CDR3 reads CASRYLRGDIQYF. The CDR3 bases are TGTGCCAGCCGATACCTACGGGGGGACATTCAGTACTTC.

The sample holds one count of this clone. This rearrangement joins TRBV7-9 to TRBJ1-1, with TRBD1 matching over 7 bases. The junction had 2 bases not matched to a gene; V was cut back by 0 bases and J by 4 bases. The CDR3 sequence is 14 residues long. Germline CDR1 SEHNR, CDR2 FQNEAQ (reference sequence). The CDR3 nucleotides read TGTGCCAGCAGCTTAGCGGAGGGGGCCACTGAAGCTTTCTTT. It encodes CASSLAEGATEAFF.

The V gene is TRBV6-1, the J gene TRBJ2-1; 8 bases match TRBD2. With 5 bases clipped from V and 0 bases from J, the junction kept 3 bases outside the gene matches. Germline V gives CDR1 MNHNS, CDR2 SASEGT. The CDR3 extends over 15 amino acids. The CDR3 sequence is CASSLLAASYNEQFF. CDR3 nucleotides: TGTGCCAGCAGTTTACTAGCGGCCTCCTACAATGAGCAGTTCTTC.